This TCR beta chain was sequenced during a study of monozygotic twins with inflammatory bowel disease. General study findings and limits: Especially with disease activity, IBD patients shared fewer clonotypes with others than healthy twins did. IBD-affected twins scored below their healthy co-twins in TCRbeta diversity (inverse Simpson). Any single strong signal or clonotype tied to IBD lacked support.

TCRalpha and TCRbeta cDNA went through nested PCRs of roughly 17 and 9 cycles, two in total. TCRdb re-called the 5' RACE reads, yielding one record per CDR3 amino acid sequence without DNA. The sample data list about 150,000 distinct CDR3 sequences. This CDR3 comprises 12 residues. CDR1 KGHSH and CDR2 LQKENI come from the germline V gene. Comments on this clonotype: The antigen remains unidentified.

This TCR derives from a human donor with ulcerative colitis or Crohn's disease, or a healthy co-twin of an affected twin (not recorded which). Sequenced input: blood. The gene calls are TRBV18 and TRBJ2-1. The CDR3 sequence is CASSPSNNEQFF.